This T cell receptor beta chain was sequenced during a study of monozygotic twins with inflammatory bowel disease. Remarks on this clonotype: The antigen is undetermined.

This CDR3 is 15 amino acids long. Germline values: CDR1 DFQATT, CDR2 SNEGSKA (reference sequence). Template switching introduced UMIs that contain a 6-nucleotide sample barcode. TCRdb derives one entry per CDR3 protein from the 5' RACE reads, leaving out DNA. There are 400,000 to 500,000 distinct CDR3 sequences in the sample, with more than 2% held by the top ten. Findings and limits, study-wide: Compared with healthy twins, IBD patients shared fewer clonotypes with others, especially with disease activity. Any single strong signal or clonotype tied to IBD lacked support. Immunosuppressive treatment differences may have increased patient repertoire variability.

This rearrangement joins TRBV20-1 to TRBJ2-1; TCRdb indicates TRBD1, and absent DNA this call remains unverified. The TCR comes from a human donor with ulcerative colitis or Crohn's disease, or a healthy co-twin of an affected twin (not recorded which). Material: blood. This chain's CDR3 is CSAPPLPGVYNEQFF.